The present T cell receptor (beta chain) was sequenced within a study of CD8+ T cells in alopecia areata (dated by TCRdb to the late 2010s). About the investigation overall: The treated patients, all with moderate-to-severe alopecia areata, were enrolled in an open-label pilot trial of oral tofacitinib given at 5 to 10 mg twice daily. Clonality in the scalp was compared among normal scalp (n=4), patchy alopecia areata scalp (n=8), and alopecia totalis/universalis scalp (n=8). RNA was extracted with the PAXgene miRNA kit for fixed scalp, the miRNeasy kit for PBMCs, and the RNeasy kit for mouse skin. Amplification of TCRbeta CDR3 regions was done by immunoSEQ multiplex PCR using 35 Vbeta forward primers and 13 Jbeta reverse primers. High-throughput TCRbeta sequencing was used to examine T cell clonal expansion in alopecia areata in both the C3H/HeJ mouse model and human patients. Disease severity in treated patients was measured with the SALT score, which quantifies the percentage of affected scalp surface area. Patients received tofacitinib for 6 to 18 months and were then followed off drug for 6 months to check for delayed response and recurrence. Human TCRbeta sequencing covered scalp tissue and sorted CD4+ and CD8+ peripheral blood T cells from patchy and totalis/universalis alopecia areata patients and healthy controls. Patients on tofacitinib were biopsied at baseline and after 4 and 24 weeks of treatment, and several of the patients also had a later scalp biopsy. Overall results and qualifications from the work: Higher clonality and more expanded CD8+ clones were observed in lesional scalp than in normal scalp, particularly in alopecia totalis/universalis, a finding suggestive of antigenic drive. With tofacitinib, both scalp clonality and the number of expanded CD8+ clones among the top 100 scalp clones went down significantly. The treated cohort was small, with a single nonresponder, so links between baseline CD8+ expansion and response need larger studies. Unlike mouse skin, which is dominated by gammadelta T cells, normal human skin has resident alphabeta T cells that are also sequenced, and this complicates analysis of the scalp TCR repertoire. Shared TCR sequences between patients were less evident than in mice, which may be partly attributable to HLA diversity in the patient population. During tofacitinib treatment, many expanded lesional clones remained in scalp and blood, and this persistence may partly explain relapse after treatment is stopped.

Interpreted using the paper, the time point label stands for: about 25 weeks on oral tofacitinib. The sample's treatment or condition label is to be understood as: oral pan-JAK inhibitor, 5-10 mg twice daily. Peripheral blood and lesional scalp punch biopsies were obtained from patients with alopecia areata. PBMCs were separated by density centrifugation and stained for CD3, CD4 and CD8, after which CD4+ and CD8+ T cells were sorted on a FACSAria. CDR1 MNHNY and CDR2 SVGAGI are derived from the germline V gene (reference sequence). Clipping removes 6 bases from V and 4 bases from J, with 7 as the unmatched junction base count. The CDR3, cysteine through phenylalanine, is 15 amino acids long. Only CDR3 DNA is held: 45 bases, read in frame from base 1. This clone appeared once. Its antigen is currently not known. No much larger clone is present one base from it, and per-base qualities are unavailable.

Libraries were constructed by the immunoSEQ multiplex PCR assay. For TCR sequencing, RNA was extracted from every sample and reverse transcribed into cDNA to serve as template. First-strand cDNA was synthesized with SuperScript III using a 2:1 mix of oligo-dT and random hexamers. Amplification bias was assessed with a synthetic immune receptor repertoire, and residual bias was removed computationally. The original methods were these. Raw reads were preprocessed for error removal, and CDR3 was defined according to IMGT conventions as running from the conserved cysteine to phenylalanine. Clonality was calculated as 1 minus Shannon entropy normalized by log2 of the number of productive unique TCRs. Whether scalp clones were CD4 or CD8 was inferred by matching scalp TCRbeta sequences against CD4 and CD8 repertoires sorted from blood. In TCRdb, the immuneACCESS table is reduced to in-frame sequences with V and J assigned. These tables do not hold every clone; where another copy was compared, an unresolved V gene accounts for under half, and the others remain unexplained. Clonal size and the V and J genes are those of that table, whereas D and trimming came from the DNA. The table for this sample lists about 92,000 clones; about 44% of them were counted only once. The ten largest clones capture less than 20% of the sample.

The source of this sequence is a human donor with alopecia areata. Here the chain combines TRBV6-6 and TRBJ2-1, and TRBD2 aligns with 9 junction nucleotides. Sample: CD8+ T cells sorted from blood, taken at week 24, from a patient treated with tofacitinib. CDR3 protein: CASRSSGSSYNEQFF. Read as DNA, the sequence is TGTGCCAGCAGGAGTAGCGGGAGTTCTTACAATGAGCAGTTCTTC.